This TCR beta chain was profiled in a study of memory CD4+ T cells and cytomegalovirus serostatus. Overall study: Healthy Belgian adult donors included fewer than 10 CMV-positive and some 24 CMV-negative people. Study findings and constraints: Repertoires predicted CMV serostatus with median bootstrapped AUC of approximately 0.94. The CMV-associated TCR signature appears largely within the CD4+ memory repertoire.

With respect to this clone: Its antigen is unidentified.

Assay used: immunoSEQ multiplex PCR; TCRdb lists only in-frame clones, some missing. The table records around 57,000 clones, about three quarters of them present only once. Single viable CD3+CD4+CD8-CD45RO+ cells were sorted as the memory CD4+ T cells. CD4+ T cells were isolated by positive magnetic selection. The clonotype originates from an adult in good health and CMV-seronegative. Some clones in this sample may be carry-over from other donors' samples. Sequenced material: memory CD4+ T cells from blood.

Here the CDR3 DNA reads TGTGCCAGCAGCCAAGAACAGGGGAGCTCCTACGAGCAGTACTTC. As protein: CASSQEQGSSYEQYF. The gene calls are TRBV14 and TRBJ2-7; 7 nucleotides align to TRBD1. This CDR3 is built from 15 residues. Germline loops: CDR1 SGHDN, CDR2 FVKESK. J was trimmed by 0 bases and V by 0 bases; bases with no gene match: 2.